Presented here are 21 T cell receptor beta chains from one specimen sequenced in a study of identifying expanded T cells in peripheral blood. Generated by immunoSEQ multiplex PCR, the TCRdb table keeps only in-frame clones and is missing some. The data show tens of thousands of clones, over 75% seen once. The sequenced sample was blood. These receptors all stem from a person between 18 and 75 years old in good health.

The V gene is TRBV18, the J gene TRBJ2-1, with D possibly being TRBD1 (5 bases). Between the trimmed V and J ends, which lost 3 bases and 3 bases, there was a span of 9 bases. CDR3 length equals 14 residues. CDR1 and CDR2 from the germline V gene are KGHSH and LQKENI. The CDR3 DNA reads TGTGCCAGCTCACCTTTAGGGGACTACAATGAGCAGTTCTTC. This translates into CASSPLGDYNEQFF.

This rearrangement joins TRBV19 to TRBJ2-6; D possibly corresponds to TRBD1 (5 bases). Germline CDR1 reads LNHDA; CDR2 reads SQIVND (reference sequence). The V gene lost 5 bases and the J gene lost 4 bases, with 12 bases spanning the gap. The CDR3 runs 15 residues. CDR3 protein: CASSAGIRGANVLTF. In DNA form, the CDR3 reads TGTGCCAGTAGTGCAGGGATAAGGGGGGCCAACGTCCTGACTTTC. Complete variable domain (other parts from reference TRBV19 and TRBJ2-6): DGGITQSPKYLFRKEGQNVTLSCEQNLNHDAMYWYRQDPGQGLRLIYYSQIVNDFQKGDIAEGYSVSREKKESFPLTVTSAQKNPTAFYLCASSAGIRGANVLTFGAGSRLTVL.

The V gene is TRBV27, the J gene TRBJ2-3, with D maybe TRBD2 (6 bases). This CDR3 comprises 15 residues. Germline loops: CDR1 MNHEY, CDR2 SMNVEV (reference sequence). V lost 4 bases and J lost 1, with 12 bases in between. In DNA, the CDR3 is TGTGCCAGCAGTTGGGACTCTTGGGGCACAGATACGCAGTATTTT. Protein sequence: CASSWDSWGTDTQYF.

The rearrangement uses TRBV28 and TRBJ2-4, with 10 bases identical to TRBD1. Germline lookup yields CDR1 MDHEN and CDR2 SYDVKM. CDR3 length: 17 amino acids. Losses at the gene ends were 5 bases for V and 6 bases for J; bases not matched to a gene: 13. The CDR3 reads CASSTGRDRGGGNIQYF. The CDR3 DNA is TGTGCCAGCAGTACGGGCCGGGACAGGGGAGGCGGAAACATTCAGTACTTC.

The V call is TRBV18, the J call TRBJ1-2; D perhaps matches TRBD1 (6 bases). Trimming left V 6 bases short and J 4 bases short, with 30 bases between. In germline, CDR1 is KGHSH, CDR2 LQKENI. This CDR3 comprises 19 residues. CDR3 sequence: CASSRTEPGLETGGYGYTF. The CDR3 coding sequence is TGTGCCAGCTCTAGGACAGAGCCAGGACTGGAAACTGGTGGCTATGGCTACACCTTC.

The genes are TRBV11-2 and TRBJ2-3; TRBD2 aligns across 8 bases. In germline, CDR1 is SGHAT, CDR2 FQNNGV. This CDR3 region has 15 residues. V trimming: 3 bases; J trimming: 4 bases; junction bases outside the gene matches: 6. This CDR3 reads CASSFSLAGSDTQYF. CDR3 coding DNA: TGTGCCAGCAGCTTTAGCTTAGCGGGATCAGATACGCAGTATTTT.

For the CDR3, the DNA is TGCGCCAGCAGCCCTGGGGGCGGATCGAACACCGGGGAGCTGTTTTTT. Translation: CASSPGGGSNTGELFF. V usage is TRBV5-1 and J usage is TRBJ2-2, with a possible D match to TRBD1 (6 bases). The length of the CDR3 is 16 residues. V lost 4 bases, J lost 0 bases, and 13 bases lay in between. Germline V gives CDR1 SGHRS, CDR2 YFSETQ.

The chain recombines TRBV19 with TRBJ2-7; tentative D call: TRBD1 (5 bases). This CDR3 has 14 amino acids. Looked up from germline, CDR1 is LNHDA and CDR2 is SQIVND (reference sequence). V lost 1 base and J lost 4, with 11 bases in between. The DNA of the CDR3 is TGTGCCAGTAGTATAGGACGGACAACTTACGAGCAGTACTTC. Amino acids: CASSIGRTTYEQYF.

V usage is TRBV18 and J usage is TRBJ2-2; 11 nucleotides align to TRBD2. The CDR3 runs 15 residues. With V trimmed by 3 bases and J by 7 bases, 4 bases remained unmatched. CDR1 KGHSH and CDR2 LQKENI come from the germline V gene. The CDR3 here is CASSPSGLAVGELFF. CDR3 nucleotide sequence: TGTGCCAGCTCACCGTCGGGACTAGCGGTCGGGGAGCTGTTTTTT.

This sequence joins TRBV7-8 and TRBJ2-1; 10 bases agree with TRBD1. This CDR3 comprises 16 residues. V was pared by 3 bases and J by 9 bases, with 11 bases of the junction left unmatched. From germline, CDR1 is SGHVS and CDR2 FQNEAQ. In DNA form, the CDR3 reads TGTGCCAGCAGCTTGGAGACAGGGGGCGCTTTCGGTGAGCAGTTCTTC. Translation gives CASSLETGGAFGEQFF.

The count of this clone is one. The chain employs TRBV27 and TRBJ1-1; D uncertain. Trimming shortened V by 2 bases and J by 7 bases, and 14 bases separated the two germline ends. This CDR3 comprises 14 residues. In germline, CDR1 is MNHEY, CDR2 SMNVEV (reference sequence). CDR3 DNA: TGTGCCAGCAGTTTAACACTTTTGGGGTTTGAAGCTTTCTTT. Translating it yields CASSLTLLGFEAFF.

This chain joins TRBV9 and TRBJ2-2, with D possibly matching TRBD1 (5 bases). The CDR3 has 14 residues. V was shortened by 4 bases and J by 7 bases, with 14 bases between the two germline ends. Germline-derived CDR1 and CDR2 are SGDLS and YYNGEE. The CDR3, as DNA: TGTGCCAGCAGCACGACCTGGGGCGGCGGGGAGCTGTTTTTT. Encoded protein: CASSTTWGGGELFF.

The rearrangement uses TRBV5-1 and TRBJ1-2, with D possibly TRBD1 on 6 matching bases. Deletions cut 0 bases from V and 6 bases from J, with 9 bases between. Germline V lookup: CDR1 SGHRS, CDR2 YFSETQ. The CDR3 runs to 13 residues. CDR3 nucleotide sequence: TGCGCCAGCAGCTTGGTAGCAGGGGATGGCTACACCTTC. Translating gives CASSLVAGDGYTF. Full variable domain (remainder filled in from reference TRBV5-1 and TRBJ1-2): KAGVTQTPRYLIKTRGQQVTLSCSPISGHRSVSWYQQTPGQGLQFLFEYFSETQRNKGNFPGRFSGRQFSNSRSEMNVSTLELGDSALYLCASSLVAGDGYTFGSGTRLTVV.

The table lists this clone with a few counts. The CDR3 here is CASSSHGLVGTDTQYF. The DNA for the CDR3 is TGTGCCAGCAGCTCCCATGGGCTAGTGGGCACAGATACGCAGTATTTT. The chain links TRBV9 to TRBJ2-3, with D uncertain. This CDR3 is built from 16 residues. Germline V gene lookup returns CDR1 SGDLS and CDR2 YYNGEE. The V end lost 4 bases, the J end lost 1 base, and 16 bases lay between the germline ends. The variable domain in full, with the rest retrieved from reference TRBV9 and TRBJ2-3, is DSGVTQTPKHLITATGQRVTLRCSPRSGDLSVYWYQQSLDQGLQFLIQYYNGEERAKGNILERFSAQQFPDLHSELNLSSLELGDSALYFCASSSHGLVGTDTQYFGPGTRLTVL.

The CDR3 bases are TGTGCCATCAGTGATAACAGTAATGAAAAACTGTTTTTT. Its protein is CAISDNSNEKLFF. The chain uses TRBV10-3 and TRBJ1-4; D unresolved. This CDR3 contains 13 residues. V was trimmed by 3 bases and J by 4 bases, leaving 6 bases between them. The V gene's germline CDR1 is ENHRY and CDR2 SYGVKD.

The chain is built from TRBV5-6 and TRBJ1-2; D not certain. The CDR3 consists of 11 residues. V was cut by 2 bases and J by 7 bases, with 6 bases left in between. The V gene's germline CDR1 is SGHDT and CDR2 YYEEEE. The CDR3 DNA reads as TGTGCCAGCAGCTTTGGAACTGGCTACACCTTC. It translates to CASSFGTGYTF.

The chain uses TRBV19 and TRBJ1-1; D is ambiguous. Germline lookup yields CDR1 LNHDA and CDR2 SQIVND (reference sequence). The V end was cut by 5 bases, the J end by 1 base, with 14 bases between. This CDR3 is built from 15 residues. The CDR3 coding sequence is TGTGCCAGTAGTGCCCACTCAGATCGGAACACTGAAGCTTTCTTT. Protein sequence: CASSAHSDRNTEAFF. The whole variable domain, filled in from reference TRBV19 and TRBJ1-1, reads DGGITQSPKYLFRKEGQNVTLSCEQNLNHDAMYWYRQDPGQGLRLIYYSQIVNDFQKGDIAEGYSVSREKKESFPLTVTSAQKNPTAFYLCASSAHSDRNTEAFFGQGTRLTVV.

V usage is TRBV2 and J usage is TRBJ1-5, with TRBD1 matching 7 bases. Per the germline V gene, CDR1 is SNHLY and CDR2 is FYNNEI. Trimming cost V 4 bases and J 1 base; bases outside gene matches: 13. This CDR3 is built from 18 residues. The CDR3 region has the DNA TGTGCCAGCAGTGGGAGACAGGGAGAAGCGTCAAGCAATCAGCCCCAGCATTTT. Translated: CASSGRQGEASSNQPQHF.

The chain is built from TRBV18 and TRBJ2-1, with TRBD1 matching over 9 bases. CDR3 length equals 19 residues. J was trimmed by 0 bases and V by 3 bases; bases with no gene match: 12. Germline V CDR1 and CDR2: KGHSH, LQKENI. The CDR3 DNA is TGTGCCAGCTCACCCGTACAGGGGGCGATGATTAGCTCCTACAATGAGCAGTTCTTC. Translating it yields CASSPVQGAMISSYNEQFF.

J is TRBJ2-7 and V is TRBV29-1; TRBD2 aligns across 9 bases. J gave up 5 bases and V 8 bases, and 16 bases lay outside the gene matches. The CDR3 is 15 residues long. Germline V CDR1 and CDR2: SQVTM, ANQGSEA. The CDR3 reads CSPVLVGGREDEQYF. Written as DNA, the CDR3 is TGCAGCCCGGTGTTGGTAGGCGGGAGGGAGGACGAGCAGTACTTC.

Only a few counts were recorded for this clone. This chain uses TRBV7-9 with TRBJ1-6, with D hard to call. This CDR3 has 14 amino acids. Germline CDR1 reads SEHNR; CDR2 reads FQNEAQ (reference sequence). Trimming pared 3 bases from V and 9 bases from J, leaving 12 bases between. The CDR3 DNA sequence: TGTGCCAGCAGCTTGGGCTTGATTGGTTCACCCCTCCACTTT. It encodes CASSLGLIGSPLHF.